Shown below are 30 T cell receptor beta chains from a single sample sequenced in a study of T-cell reconstitution after alpha-beta-depleted transplantation in children. A library of TCRbeta sequences, prepared with unique molecular identifiers, was generated. TCRdb fed the PCR reads into MiXCR, producing one record per CDR3 protein. The sample shows about 610,000 distinct CDR3 sequences, roughly a tenth of them seen only once. The sequenced sample was PBMCs from the stem cell graft donor, obtained from the stem cell graft. The receptors originated from a human donor who donated a stem cell graft to a child with acute myeloid leukemia.

The V and J genes are TRBV6-5 and TRBJ1-2, with D possibly being TRBD1 (6 bases). In germline, CDR1 is MNHEY, CDR2 SVGAGI. The CDR3 runs to 15 residues. V was pared by 8 bases and J by 8 bases, with 24 bases between. The DNA of the CDR3 is TGTGCCAGCCGGACGGGGACAAACCCTACGGTCGGCTACACCTTC. Translation gives CASRTGTNPTVGYTF.

The genes are TRBV6-5 and TRBJ2-7; unclear D gene. The CDR3 totals 16 residues. Germline CDR1 is MNHEY and CDR2 is SVGAGI. Trimming left V 2 bases short and J 2 bases short, with 16 bases between. The CDR3 loop is CASSYGRSLITYEQYF. CDR3 nucleotides: TGTGCCAGCAGTTACGGGCGCTCCCTCATTACCTACGAGCAGTACTTC.

This clonotype has only a few counts. The CDR3 bases are TGTGCCAGCAGTGAATTCAATTCTCCTGGGGCCAACGTCCTGACTTTC. It yields the protein CASSEFNSPGANVLTF. The chain recombines TRBV25-1 with TRBJ2-6; D uncertain. From germline, CDR1 is MGHDK and CDR2 SYGVNS. V shed 1 base and J shed 2 bases, with 9 bases lying between them. CDR3 length: 16 amino acids.

This clonotype was detected ten times or more. The genes are TRBV6-5 and TRBJ1-5, with a weak D call TRBD1 (6 bases). V was trimmed by 5 bases and J by 2 bases, leaving 19 bases between them. CDR3 length equals 17 residues. Germline V CDR1 and CDR2: MNHEY, SVGAGI. In DNA, the CDR3 is TGTGCCAGCAGTCCTCAGGGGATCGGGATAGGCAATCAGCCCCAGCATTTT. Amino acid sequence: CASSPQGIGIGNQPQHF.

The chain uses TRBV29-1 and TRBJ2-1, with TRBD2 matching 9 bases. The germline V gene encodes CDR1 SQVTM and CDR2 ANQGSEA. The trim removed 7 bases at V and 5 bases at J, leaving 6 bases unmatched. The CDR3 sequence is 13 residues long. In DNA, the CDR3 is TGCAGCGGAGGACTAGCGACAAACAATGAGCAGTTCTTC. Translation gives CSGGLATNNEQFF.

The J gene is TRBJ2-2, the V gene TRBV25-1; 7 bases fit TRBD1. The CDR3 is 16 residues long. The germline gives CDR1 MGHDK, CDR2 SYGVNS. V trimming: 2 bases; J trimming: 3 bases; junction bases outside the gene matches: 6. This CDR3 is CASSEPGTEYTGELFF. The CDR3 DNA is TGTGCCAGCAGTGAACCCGGGACAGAATACACCGGGGAGCTGTTTTTT.

Only a few counts were recorded for this clonotype. The chain carries TRBV5-6 and TRBJ2-5; no reliable D call. The V end was cut by 4 bases, the J end by 5 bases, with 15 bases between. The CDR3 sequence is 14 residues long. CDR1 and CDR2 from the germline V gene are SGHDT and YYEEEE. The CDR3 loop reads CASSGQGLGETQYF. CDR3 nucleotides: TGTGCCAGCAGCGGTCAAGGCCTCGGGGAGACCCAGTACTTC.

This clonotype was counted between two and nine times. This chain uses TRBV4-2 with TRBJ2-1, with 15 positions matching TRBD2. Trimming cost V 4 bases and J 4 bases; bases outside gene matches: 20. Per the germline V gene, CDR1 is LGHNA and CDR2 is YNFKEQ. This CDR3 is 22 amino acids long. CDR3 bases: TGTGCCAGCAGCCCCTGGACTAGCGGGAGGGCTACCCCCCCTGAATTTTACAATGAGCAGTTCTTC. Translating it yields CASSPWTSGRATPPEFYNEQFF.

The chain couples TRBV3-1 to TRBJ2-2; possible D gene TRBD2, 6 bases. V lost 0 bases, J lost 3 bases, and 11 bases lay in between. In germline, CDR1 is LGHDT, CDR2 YNNKEL (reference sequence). The CDR3 runs to 16 residues. The CDR3 sequence is CASSQDQGLYTGELFF. The CDR3 DNA reads TGTGCCAGCAGCCAAGATCAGGGACTCTACACCGGGGAGCTGTTTTTT.

Many counts were recorded for this clonotype. This chain joins TRBV12-3 or TRBV12-4 and TRBJ2-1; 8 positions agree with TRBD2. CDR3 size: 15 residues. Losses at the gene ends were 6 bases for V and 8 bases for J; bases not matched to a gene: 12. This CDR3 reads CASSRRSGSRDEQFF. CDR3 DNA sequence: TGTGCCAGCAGCCGCCGCAGCGGGAGCAGGGATGAGCAGTTCTTC.

V gene TRBV7-9 combines with J gene TRBJ1-1; no reliable D call. This CDR3 region has 12 residues. Germline CDR1 SEHNR, CDR2 FQNEAQ (reference sequence). V was clipped by 3 bases and J by 11 bases, with 13 bases between them. Here the CDR3 DNA reads TGTGCCAGCAGCTTTAACCCCCAAGTGGCTTTCTTT. This codes for CASSFNPQVAFF.

The chain has TRBV20-1 and TRBJ1-1; possible D gene TRBD1, 5 bases. This CDR3 is built from 11 residues. The ends were cut back, 6 bases at V and 11 bases at J, with 16 bases in the middle. Germline V gives CDR1 DFQATT, CDR2 SNEGSKA (reference sequence). The CDR3 nucleotides are TGCAGTGCGAGGGGAGAAAAGCGGGCTTTCTTT. Translating it yields CSARGEKRAFF.

This clonotype was seen a few times. The V and J genes are TRBV5-1 and TRBJ1-1, with 7 bases matching TRBD1. The CDR3 runs to 15 residues. J gave up 1 base and V 4 bases, and 7 bases lay outside the gene matches. Germline CDR1 reads SGHRS; CDR2 reads YFSETQ. CDR3 nucleotide sequence: TGCGCCAGCAGCCGGGACAGAAGATCGAACACTGAAGCTTTCTTT. Its translation is CASSRDRRSNTEAFF.

This clonotype was found a few times. The V gene is TRBV6-2 or TRBV6-3, the J gene TRBJ2-7, with D hard to call. With 3 bases removed from V and 0 bases from J, the gap between germline ends came to 12 bases. The CDR3 length is 15 residues. Germline-derived CDR1 and CDR2 are MNHEY and SVGEGT. Written as DNA, the CDR3 is TGTGCCAGCAGTTATTCCCAGCTTAGCTCCTACGAGCAGTACTTC. It is translated as CASSYSQLSSYEQYF.

The chain combines TRBV20-1 with TRBJ1-5; D is undetermined. The CDR3 spans 14 residues. V was clipped by 2 bases and J by 2 bases, with 10 bases between them. Germline V gene data show CDR1 as DFQATT and CDR2 as SNEGSKA (reference sequence). CDR3 residues: CSARSVGGNQPQHF. The CDR3 bases are TGCAGTGCTAGATCTGTTGGGGGCAATCAGCCCCAGCATTTT.

This clonotype was observed a handful of times. The V and J genes are TRBV5-1 and TRBJ2-5, with D tentatively TRBD1 (6 bases). The CDR3 covers 13 residues. The V and J ends lost 2 bases and 3 bases respectively, with 8 bases between them. The germline V gene encodes CDR1 SGHRS and CDR2 YFSETQ. CDR3 region: CASSLQGKETQYF. In DNA, the CDR3 is TGCGCCAGCAGCTTACAGGGTAAAGAGACCCAGTACTTC.

The sample holds a few counts of this clonotype. This sequence joins TRBV12-3 or TRBV12-4 and TRBJ2-5; D could derive from TRBD1 or TRBD2 (5 bases each). This CDR3 spans 14 amino acids. V lost 3 bases and J lost 5, with 13 bases in between. In DNA form, the CDR3 reads TGTGCCAGCAGTTTGGGGGTTAACGGGGAGACCCAGTACTTC. It codes for CASSLGVNGETQYF.

This clonotype was observed at least ten times. This chain's CDR3 is CASSSLAGALEQYF. The CDR3 coding sequence is TGCGCCAGCAGCTCACTAGCGGGAGCCCTCGAGCAGTACTTC. V gene TRBV5-1 combines with J gene TRBJ2-7; 11 bases line up with TRBD2. CDR1 is SGHRS, CDR2 YFSETQ, per germline. The CDR3 is made up of 14 amino acids. The V segment lost 3 bases and the J segment 6 bases; nucleotides outside the gene matches: 5.

At least ten counts were recorded for this clonotype. One end of the junction does not line up with germline, which may come from a read error. This chain connects TRBV3-1 to TRBJ2-1, with TRBD1 as a possible D gene (6 bases). The CDR3 is 15 amino acids. Germline V CDR1 and CDR2: LGHDT, YNNKEL (reference sequence). CDR3 in amino acids: CASRQDWGRYNEQFF. CDR3 bases: TGTGCCAGCAGACAAGACTGGGGGCGGTACAATGAGCAGTTCTTC.

There are a few counts of this clonotype. The chain links TRBV13 to TRBJ1-1; D ambiguous. The CDR3 sequence is 15 residues long. V was trimmed by 4 bases and J by 6 bases, leaving 18 bases between them. Germline V lookup: CDR1 PRHDT, CDR2 FYEKMQ (reference sequence). This chain's CDR3 is CASSSPTGPLSEAFF. In DNA form, the CDR3 reads TGTGCCAGCAGCTCCCCCACCGGGCCTTTATCTGAAGCTTTCTTT.

The chain links TRBV5-1 to TRBJ2-1, with D perhaps assigned TRBD1 or TRBD2 (5 bases each). The V gene lost 1 base and the J gene lost 9 bases, with 11 bases spanning the gap. Germline V gene lookup returns CDR1 SGHRS and CDR2 YFSETQ. CDR3 size: 13 residues. The CDR3 coding sequence is TGCGCCAGCAGCTTGCCCGGGGCGGGTGAGCAGTTCTTC. It yields the protein CASSLPGAGEQFF.

This clonotype was seen more than once but under ten times. The chain couples TRBV7-8 to TRBJ2-7; the D gene is possibly TRBD2 (7 bases). CDR3 length: 14 amino acids. The V gene's germline CDR1 is SGHVS and CDR2 FQNEAQ. The germline V and J ends were trimmed by 7 bases and 7 bases, with 20 bases remaining between them. CDR3 in amino acids: CASTEAGGPREQYF. The DNA for the CDR3 is TGTGCCAGCACCGAGGCCGGGGGGCCGAGGGAGCAGTACTTC.

As concerns this clonotype: Mismatch with germline at one junction end may stem from a read error. V is TRBV7-2 and J is TRBJ2-7; TRBD2 matches at 9 bases. The CDR3 loop spans 16 amino acids. Per germline, CDR1 SGHTA and CDR2 FQGNSA. This CDR3 reads CASSVSGSPGTYGQYF. The CDR3 DNA is TGTGCCAGCAGCGTTAGCGGGAGCCCGGGGACCTACGGGCAGTACTTC.

This clonotype has at least ten counts. The V call is TRBV18, the J call TRBJ2-7; D is undetermined. The CDR3 sequence is 13 residues long. V lost 2 bases and J lost 4, with 9 bases in between. Looked up from germline, CDR1 is KGHSH and CDR2 is LQKENI. For the CDR3, the DNA is TGTGCCAGCTCACCAGGGGTTAAGTACGAGCAGTACTTC. This translates into CASSPGVKYEQYF.

V gene TRBV6-5 combines with J gene TRBJ2-2; D call uncertain. Trimming removed 2 bases at V and 1 base at J, with 5 bases between. The germline CDR1 and CDR2 sequences are MNHEY and SVGAGI. CDR3 length: 14 residues. This CDR3 reads CASSYGENTGELFF. DNA of the CDR3: TGTGCCAGCAGTTACGGGGAGAACACCGGGGAGCTGTTTTTT.

This clonotype was seen ten or more times. The CDR3 here is CASSLSGQEGEQFF. CDR3 in DNA: TGCGCCAGCAGCCTTTCAGGGCAGGAGGGAGAGCAGTTCTTC. The chain couples TRBV4-3 to TRBJ2-1, with D maybe TRBD2 (6 bases). Per the germline V gene, CDR1 is LGHNA and CDR2 is YSLEER. Trimming stripped 4 bases from V and 10 bases from J, with 17 bases between. CDR3 length: 14 residues.

The J gene is TRBJ2-2, the V gene TRBV4-3; a weak D match, TRBD2 (5 bases). The germline V gene has CDR1 LGHNA and CDR2 YSLEER. V was clipped by 2 bases and J by 0 bases, with 10 bases between them. The CDR3 consists of 16 residues. CDR3 DNA sequence: TGCGCCAGCAGCCAAAAGACTATCACGAACACCGGGGAGCTGTTTTTT. Protein sequence: CASSQKTITNTGELFF.

This clonotype turned up a few times. The V call is TRBV29-1, the J call TRBJ1-2; tentative D call: TRBD1 (5 bases). V dropped 7 bases and J dropped 8 bases, with 17 bases sitting between them. From germline, CDR1 is SQVTM and CDR2 ANQGSEA. The CDR3 is 12 amino acids. The DNA for the CDR3 is TGCAGCGCTATCCCGGCAGGGAGGGGCTACACCTTC. Its protein is CSAIPAGRGYTF.

This clonotype was seen ten or more times. The V gene is TRBV5-1, the J gene TRBJ2-2; D possibly corresponds to TRBD1 (5 bases). The CDR3 consists of 14 residues. The germline V gene encodes CDR1 SGHRS and CDR2 YFSETQ. Between the trimmed V and J ends, which lost 3 bases and 0 bases, there was a span of 6 bases. CDR3 nucleotides: TGCGCCAGCAGCTCGACAGCGAACACCGGGGAGCTGTTTTTT. Amino acid sequence: CASSSTANTGELFF.

This chain joins TRBV5-1 and TRBJ2-5; D possibly corresponds to TRBD2 (6 bases). The CDR3 totals 13 residues. Germline CDR1 SGHRS, CDR2 YFSETQ. The V end lost 1 base, the J end lost 4 bases, and 8 bases lay between the germline ends. CDR3 bases: TGCGCCAGCAGCTTGCCGGGAGTAGAGACCCAGTACTTC. Its protein product is CASSLPGVETQYF. The full variable domain, completed using reference TRBV5-1 and TRBJ2-5, is KAGVTQTPRYLIKTRGQQVTLSCSPISGHRSVSWYQQTPGQGLQFLFEYFSETQRNKGNFPGRFSGRQFSNSRSEMNVSTLELGDSALYLCASSLPGVETQYFGPGTRLLVL.